These 2 T cell receptor beta chains came from one sample sequenced in a study of vaccination and CD4 T cells after COVID-19. For these TCRs, the target antigens are not known. Treatment given: approximately 9-day PBMC culture with coronavirus spike peptide pools or control peptides (ViraFEST assay). Sequencing of the DNA from cultured CD4+ T cells was carried out with the Oncomine TCR Beta short-read assay. TCRdb called the PCR reads again in MiXCR, with one record for every CDR3 protein. The sample lists roughly 15,000 distinct CDR3 sequences, roughly 50% occurring once. Sample: CD4+ T cells from blood, cultured in vitro. The receptors were sampled from a human donor who had recovered from COVID-19.

The chain is built from TRBV30 and TRBJ2-1, with D possibly TRBD1 on 6 matching bases. V was shortened by 1 base and J by 7 bases, with 20 bases between the two germline ends. The germline V gene has CDR1 GTSNPN and CDR2 SVGIG (reference sequence). The CDR3 runs to 16 residues. The DNA for the CDR3 is TGTGCCTGGAGTGGAATGGGTTCATCGAGGGGGAATGAGCAGTTCTTC. It specifies CAWSGMGSSRGNEQFF.

The table lists this clonotype with a few counts. This chain's CDR3 is CASSLGRRTPGLGDTQYF. The CDR3 nucleotides are TGTGCCAGCAGCTTAGGTCGCAGGACCCCGGGGTTAGGAGATACGCAGTATTTT. This chain connects TRBV7-6 to TRBJ2-3, with a possible D match to TRBD2 (5 bases). CDR1 SGHVS and CDR2 FNYEAQ come from the germline V gene. The CDR3 runs to 18 residues. V gave up 1 base and J gave up 5 bases, with 22 bases separating them.